This T cell receptor (beta chain) was documented in a study of blood T cells in healthy people across ages. Using a J-beta primer mix together with a sample-barcoded 5' primer, a second PCR was run for about 6 to 11 cycles. From the 5' RACE reads, TCRdb called clonotypes with MiXCR, one entry per CDR3 protein. The sample has about 680,000 distinct CDR3 sequences; approximately 49% are singletons. The CDR3 extends over 14 amino acids. V lost 0 bases to trimming and J lost 6 bases, with 11 bases between them. Germline-derived CDR1 and CDR2 are SGHTA and FQGNSA. This chain links TRBV7-2 with TRBJ1-2; D might be TRBD1 (5 bases). The sample taken for sequencing was blood. This receptor was identified in a woman aged 55-69 years in good health. The CDR3 sequence is CASSLALQENGYTF. Written as DNA, the CDR3 is TGTGCCAGCAGCTTAGCGTTACAGGAGAATGGCTACACCTTC. Full variable domain (missing parts from reference TRBV7-2 and TRBJ1-2): GAGVSQSPSNKVTEKGKDVELRCDPISGHTALYWYRQSLGQGLEFLIYFQGNSAPDKSGLPSDRFSAERTGGSVSTLTIQRTQQEDSAVYLCASSLALQENGYTFGSGTRLTVV.